These T cell receptor beta chains were read from a single sample in a study of blood T cell repertoires in COVID-19. Sequenced by immunoSEQ multiplex PCR; TCRdb stores in-frame clones only, minus some. The table lists approximately 140,000 clones, roughly 76% of them singletons, with approximately 14% in the top ten. Sequencing used peripheral blood. The receptors were gathered from a man older than 75 with acute or convalescent COVID-19. The CDR3 runs from the conserved cysteine through the conserved F or W. D genes are given only for firm matches. A clone size is listed for some rows: how often the clone was seen (once, few, many), or a class if it is expanded.

D: -; J: TRBJ2-5; length: 15; size: -; V: TRBV7-9; CDR3: CASSRGVFESETQYF; DNA: TGTGCCAGCAGCCGCGGCGTGTTTGAATCGGAGACCCAGTACTTC
D: -; J: TRBJ2-7; length: 15; size: -; V: TRBV6-5; CDR3: CASSRPGTLNYEQYF; DNA: TGTGCCAGCAGCCGACCCGGGACTTTAAACTACGAGCAGTACTTC
D: -; J: TRBJ2-1; length: 14; size: once; V: TRBV5-5; CDR3: CASSLSQGNNEQFF; DNA: TGTGCCAGCAGCTTGAGCCAGGGCAACAATGAGCAGTTCTTC
D: -; J: TRBJ2-3; length: 15; size: -; V: TRBV6-4; CDR3: CASSDERGSPDTQYF; DNA: TGTGCCAGCAGTGACGAAAGGGGAAGCCCAGATACGCAGTATTTT
D: TRBD1; J: TRBJ1-4; length: 14; size: -; V: TRBV11-2; CDR3: CASSFGTGVEKLFF; DNA: TGTGCCAGCAGCTTCGGGACAGGGGTTGAAAAACTGTTTTTT
D: -; J: TRBJ1-1; length: 12; size: -; V: TRBV7-9; CDR3: CASSFSDTEAFF; DNA: TGTGCCAGCAGCTTTTCCGACACTGAAGCTTTCTTT
D: TRBD1; J: TRBJ1-1; length: 15; size: many; V: TRBV19; CDR3: CASSPEQGTGTEAFF; DNA: TGTGCCAGTAGCCCGGAACAGGGGACCGGCACTGAAGCTTTCTTT
D: -; J: TRBJ1-4; length: 14; size: -; V: TRBV2; CDR3: CASLSGGGEEKLFF; DNA: TGTGCCAGCCTTTCGGGGGGCGGAGAGGAAAAACTGTTTTTT
D: -; J: TRBJ1-6; length: 14; size: -; V: TRBV7-2; CDR3: CASSPARQRSPLHF; DNA: TGTGCCAGCAGCCCGGCGCGGCAACGGTCACCCCTCCACTTT
D: -; J: TRBJ1-3; length: 15; size: few; V: TRBV4-3; CDR3: CASSQAAARGNTIYF; DNA: TGCGCCAGCAGCCAAGCTGCCGCCAGAGGAAACACCATATATTTT
D: TRBD1; J: TRBJ1-3; length: 15; size: few; V: TRBV7-3; CDR3: CASSVRGSSGNTIYF; DNA: TGTGCCAGCAGCGTCAGGGGGAGCTCTGGAAACACCATATATTTT
D: TRBD2; J: TRBJ2-1; length: 16; size: -; V: TRBV19; CDR3: CASSIDGAGRYNEQFF; DNA: TGTGCCAGTAGTATAGACGGAGCGGGGCGCTACAATGAGCAGTTCTTC
D: -; J: TRBJ2-7; length: 16; size: -; V: TRBV3-1/TRBV3-2; CDR3: CASSQATRLQAYEQYF; DNA: TGTGCCAGCAGCCAAGCCACGAGACTACAAGCCTACGAGCAGTACTTC
D: -; J: TRBJ1-4; length: 16; size: few; V: TRBV6-5; CDR3: CASSYSKSGGEEKLFF; DNA: TGTGCCAGCAGTTACTCGAAGTCGGGGGGTGAGGAAAAACTGTTTTTT
D: -; J: TRBJ2-7; length: 14; size: -; V: TRBV5-4; CDR3: CASSLGTGAYEQYF; DNA: TGTGCCAGCAGCTTGGGCACCGGGGCCTACGAGCAGTACTTC
D: TRBD1; J: TRBJ2-3; length: 15; size: -; V: TRBV4-2; CDR3: CASSQGTGRTDTQYF; DNA: TGTGCCAGCAGCCAAGGGACAGGTCGAACAGATACGCAGTATTTT
D: -; J: TRBJ1-4; length: 16; size: -; V: TRBV5-5; CDR3: CASSPGQRATNEKLFF; DNA: TGTGCCAGCAGCCCCGGACAGAGGGCAACTAATGAAAAACTGTTTTTT
D: -; J: TRBJ2-7; length: 14; size: -; V: TRBV25-1; CDR3: CASSPQRILNEQYF; DNA: TGTGCCAGCAGTCCCCAGAGGATTCTTAACGAGCAGTACTTC
D: TRBD1; J: TRBJ1-4; length: 14; size: -; V: TRBV29-1; CDR3: CSALHRGRSEKLFF; DNA: TGCAGCGCCCTCCACAGGGGTCGGAGCGAAAAACTGTTTTTT
D: TRBD1; J: TRBJ1-1; length: 12; size: -; V: TRBV12-5; CDR3: CASGLSDREAFF; DNA: TGTGCTAGTGGCCTTTCGGACAGGGAGGCTTTCTTT
D: -; J: TRBJ1-2; length: 17; size: -; V: TRBV24-1; CDR3: CATSGPSDSQASPGYTF; DNA: TGTGCCACCAGTGGCCCTTCGGACAGCCAAGCCTCTCCTGGCTACACCTTC
D: -; J: TRBJ2-3; length: 15; size: -; V: TRBV7-2; CDR3: CASSWGGGAVDTQYF; DNA: TGTGCCAGCAGCTGGGGAGGAGGGGCGGTAGATACGCAGTATTTT
D: -; J: TRBJ2-2; length: 15; size: -; V: TRBV10-3; CDR3: CAISGARRNTGELFF; DNA: TGTGCCATCAGTGGGGCCCGTAGGAACACCGGGGAGCTGTTTTTT
D: -; J: TRBJ1-1; length: 19; size: -; V: TRBV9; CDR3: CASSATPHRNQFRNTEAFF; DNA: TGTGCCAGCAGTGCCACCCCGCACAGGAACCAGTTTCGAAACACTGAAGCTTTCTTT
D: TRBD2; J: TRBJ2-7; length: 14; size: many; V: TRBV5-1; CDR3: CASSSSGGDYEQYF; DNA: TGCGCCAGCAGCTCTAGCGGGGGGGATTACGAGCAGTACTTC
D: -; J: TRBJ2-5; length: 16; size: few; V: TRBV7-2; CDR3: CASSSGVARGFETQYF; DNA: TGTGCCAGCAGCTCTGGCGTGGCGCGGGGATTTGAGACCCAGTACTTC
D: -; J: TRBJ2-7; length: 14; size: -; V: TRBV6-6; CDR3: CASSLPHIPGEQYF; DNA: TGTGCCAGCAGTCTTCCACATATTCCGGGCGAGCAGTACTTC
D: -; J: TRBJ1-5; length: 13; size: -; V: TRBV7-6; CDR3: CASSFGVHQPQHF; DNA: TGTGCCAGCAGCTTCGGGGTTCACCAGCCCCAGCATTTT
D: TRBD1; J: TRBJ2-7; length: 13; size: once; V: TRBV6-2/TRBV6-3; CDR3: CASSYNRGIEQYF; DNA: TGTGCCAGCAGTTACAACAGGGGGATCGAGCAGTACTTC
D: -; J: TRBJ1-2; length: 13; size: -; V: TRBV28; CDR3: CASRERPANGYTF; DNA: TGTGCCAGCAGGGAGCGACCGGCAAATGGCTACACCTTC
D: -; J: TRBJ1-6; length: 13; size: once; V: TRBV14; CDR3: CASSQDTGAPLHF; DNA: TGTGCCAGCAGCCAAGATACCGGAGCACCCCTCCACTTT